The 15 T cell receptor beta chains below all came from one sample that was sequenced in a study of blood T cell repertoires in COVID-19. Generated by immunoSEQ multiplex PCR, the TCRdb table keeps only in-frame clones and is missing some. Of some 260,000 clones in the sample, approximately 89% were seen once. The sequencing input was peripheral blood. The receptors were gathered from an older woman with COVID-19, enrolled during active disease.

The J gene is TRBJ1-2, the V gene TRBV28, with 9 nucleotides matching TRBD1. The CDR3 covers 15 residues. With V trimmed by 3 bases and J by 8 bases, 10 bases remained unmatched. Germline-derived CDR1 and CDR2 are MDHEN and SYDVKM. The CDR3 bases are TGTGCCAGCAGTTTGGCCGGACAGGGGTACGAGGGCTACACCTTC. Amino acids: CASSLAGQGYEGYTF.

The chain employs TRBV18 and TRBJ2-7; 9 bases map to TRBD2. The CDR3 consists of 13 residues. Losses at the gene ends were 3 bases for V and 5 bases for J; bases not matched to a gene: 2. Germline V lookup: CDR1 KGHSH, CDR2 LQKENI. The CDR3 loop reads CASSPRGGDEQYF. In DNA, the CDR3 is TGTGCCAGCTCACCCCGCGGGGGGGACGAGCAGTACTTC. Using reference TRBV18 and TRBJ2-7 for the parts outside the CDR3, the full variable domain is NAGVMQNPRHLVRRRGQEARLRCSPMKGHSHVYWYRQLPEEGLKFMVYLQKENIIDESGMPKERFSAEFPKEGPSILRIQQVVRGDSAAYFCASSPRGGDEQYFGPGTRLTVT.

The DNA for the CDR3 is TGTGCCAGCAGCGGGACAGGGTTTGAAAAACTGTTTTTT. Its translation: CASSGTGFEKLFF. This chain links TRBV7-9 with TRBJ1-4, with 9 bases lining up with TRBD1. This CDR3 region has 13 residues. CDR1 is SEHNR and CDR2 is FQNEAQ in the germline V gene (reference sequence). V lost 5 bases to trimming and J lost 7 bases; unmatched junction nucleotides: 2.

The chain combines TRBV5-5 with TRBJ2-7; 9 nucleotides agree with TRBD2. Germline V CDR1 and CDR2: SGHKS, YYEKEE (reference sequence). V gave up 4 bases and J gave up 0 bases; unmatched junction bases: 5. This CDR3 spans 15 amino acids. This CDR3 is CASSLTSGTSYEQYF. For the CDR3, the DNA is TGTGCCAGCAGCCTGACTAGCGGAACCTCCTACGAGCAGTACTTC.

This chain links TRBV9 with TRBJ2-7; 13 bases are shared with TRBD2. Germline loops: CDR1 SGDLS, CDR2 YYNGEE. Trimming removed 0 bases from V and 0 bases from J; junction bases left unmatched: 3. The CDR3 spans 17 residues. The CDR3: CASSVGLAGGPSYEQYF. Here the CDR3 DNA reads TGTGCCAGCAGCGTAGGACTAGCGGGAGGCCCCTCCTACGAGCAGTACTTC. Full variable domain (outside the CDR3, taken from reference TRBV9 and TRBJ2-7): DSGVTQTPKHLITATGQRVTLRCSPRSGDLSVYWYQQSLDQGLQFLIQYYNGEERAKGNILERFSAQQFPDLHSELNLSSLELGDSALYFCASSVGLAGGPSYEQYFGPGTRLTVT.

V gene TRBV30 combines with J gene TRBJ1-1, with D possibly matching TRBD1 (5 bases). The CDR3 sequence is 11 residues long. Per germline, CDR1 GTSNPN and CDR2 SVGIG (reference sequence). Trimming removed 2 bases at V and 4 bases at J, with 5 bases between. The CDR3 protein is CAWSQGTEAFF. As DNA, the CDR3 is TGTGCCTGGAGTCAGGGCACTGAAGCTTTCTTT.

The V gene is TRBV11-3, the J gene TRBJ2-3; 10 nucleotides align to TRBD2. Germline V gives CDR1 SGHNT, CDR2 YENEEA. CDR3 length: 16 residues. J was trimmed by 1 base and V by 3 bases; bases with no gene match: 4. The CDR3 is CASSFPAGGGTDTQYF. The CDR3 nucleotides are TGTGCCAGCAGCTTCCCAGCGGGAGGGGGCACAGATACGCAGTATTTT.

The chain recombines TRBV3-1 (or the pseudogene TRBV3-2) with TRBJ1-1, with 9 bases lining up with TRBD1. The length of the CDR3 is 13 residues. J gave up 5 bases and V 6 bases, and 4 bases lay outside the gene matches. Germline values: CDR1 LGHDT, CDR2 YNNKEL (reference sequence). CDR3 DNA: TGTGCCAGCAGGACAGGGGGAGGAACTGAAGCTTTCTTT. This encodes CASRTGGGTEAFF.

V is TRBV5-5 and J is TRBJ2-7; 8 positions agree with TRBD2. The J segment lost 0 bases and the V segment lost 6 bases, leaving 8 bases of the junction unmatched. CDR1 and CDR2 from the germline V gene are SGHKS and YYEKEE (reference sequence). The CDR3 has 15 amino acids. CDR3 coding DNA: TGTGCCAGCAACCCCGGGGGGGAGTTCTCCTACGAGCAGTACTTC. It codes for CASNPGGEFSYEQYF.

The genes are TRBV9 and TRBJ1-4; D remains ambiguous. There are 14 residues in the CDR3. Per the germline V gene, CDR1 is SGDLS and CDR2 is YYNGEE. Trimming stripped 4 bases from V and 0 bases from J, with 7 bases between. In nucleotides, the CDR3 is TGTGCCAGCAGCCGGGATACAACTAATGAAAAACTGTTTTTT. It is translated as CASSRDTTNEKLFF.

The CDR3 sequence is CASSLRLAGGETQYF. The CDR3 DNA is TGTGCCAGCAGCTTGCGGCTAGCGGGAGGAGAGACCCAGTACTTC. The V and J genes are TRBV5-8 and TRBJ2-5; 11 bases match TRBD2. The CDR3 totals 15 residues. CDR1 and CDR2 (germline): SGHTS, YDEGEE. V dropped 1 base and J dropped 4; count of bases not matched to a gene: 3. Variable domain in full (rest from reference TRBV5-8 and TRBJ2-5): EAGVTQSPTHLIKTRGQQATLRCSPISGHTSVYWYQQALGLGLQFLLWYDEGEERNRGNFPPRFSGRQFPNYSSELNVNALELEDSALYLCASSLRLAGGETQYFGPGTRLLVL.

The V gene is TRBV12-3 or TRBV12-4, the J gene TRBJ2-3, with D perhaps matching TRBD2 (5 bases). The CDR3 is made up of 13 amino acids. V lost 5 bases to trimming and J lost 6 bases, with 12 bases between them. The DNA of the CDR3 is TGTGCCAGCAGTCGGGATTCCGCCGATACGCAGTATTTT. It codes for CASSRDSADTQYF.

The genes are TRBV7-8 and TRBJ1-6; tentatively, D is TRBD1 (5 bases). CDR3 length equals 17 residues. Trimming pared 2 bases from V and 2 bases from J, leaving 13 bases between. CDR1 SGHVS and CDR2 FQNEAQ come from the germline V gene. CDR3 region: CASSLIFGAPYNSPLHF. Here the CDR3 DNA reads TGTGCCAGCAGCTTAATATTTGGGGCTCCCTATAATTCACCCCTCCACTTT.

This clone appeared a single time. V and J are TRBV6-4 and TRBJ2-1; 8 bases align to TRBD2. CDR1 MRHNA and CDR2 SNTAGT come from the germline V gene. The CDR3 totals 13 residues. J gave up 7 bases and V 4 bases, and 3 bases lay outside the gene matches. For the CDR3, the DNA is TGTGCCAGCAGTGGAGCGGGAGTGAATGAGCAGTTCTTC. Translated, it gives CASSGAGVNEQFF.

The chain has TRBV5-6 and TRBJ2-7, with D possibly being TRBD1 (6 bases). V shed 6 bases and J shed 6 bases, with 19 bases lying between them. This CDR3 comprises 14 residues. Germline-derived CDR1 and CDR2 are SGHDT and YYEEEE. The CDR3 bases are TGTGCCAGCAACAAATACGGCAGGGGCTCCGAGCAGTACTTC. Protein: CASNKYGRGSEQYF. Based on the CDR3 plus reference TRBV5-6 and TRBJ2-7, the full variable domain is DAGVTQSPTHLIKTRGQQVTLRCSPKSGHDTVSWYQQALGQGPQFIFQYYEEEERQRGNFPDRFSGHQFPNYSSELNVNALLLGDSALYLCASNKYGRGSEQYFGPGTRLTVT.